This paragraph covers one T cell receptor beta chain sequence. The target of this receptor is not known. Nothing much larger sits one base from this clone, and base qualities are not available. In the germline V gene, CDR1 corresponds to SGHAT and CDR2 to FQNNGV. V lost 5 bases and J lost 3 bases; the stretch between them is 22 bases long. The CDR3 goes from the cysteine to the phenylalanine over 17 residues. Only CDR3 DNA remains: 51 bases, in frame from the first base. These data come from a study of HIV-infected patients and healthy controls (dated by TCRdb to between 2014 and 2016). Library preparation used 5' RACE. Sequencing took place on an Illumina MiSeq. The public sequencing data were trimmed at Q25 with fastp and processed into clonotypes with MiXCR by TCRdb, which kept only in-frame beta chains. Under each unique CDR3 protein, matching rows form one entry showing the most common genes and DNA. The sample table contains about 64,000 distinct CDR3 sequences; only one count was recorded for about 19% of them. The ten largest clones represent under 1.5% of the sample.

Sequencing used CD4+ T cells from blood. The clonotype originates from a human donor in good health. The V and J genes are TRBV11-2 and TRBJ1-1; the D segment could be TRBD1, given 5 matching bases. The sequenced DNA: TGTGCCAGCAGCCTCCCCCTCGAGAGAGGGACGGACACTGAAGCTTTCTTT. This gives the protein CASSLPLERGTDTEAFF. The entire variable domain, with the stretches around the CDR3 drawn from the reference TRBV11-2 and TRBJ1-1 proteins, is EAGVAQSPRYKIIEKRQSVAFWCNPISGHATLYWYQQILGQGPKLLIQFQNNGVVDDSQLPKDRFSAERLKGVDSTLKIQPAKLEDSAVYLCASSLPLERGTDTEAFFGQGTRLTVV.